This TCR beta chain was captured by sequencing in a study of metastatic and nonmetastatic thyroid tumors. Thyroid surgery was performed in patients who had received no treatment beforehand. There are 15 residues in the CDR3. Trimming cost V 3 bases and J 6 bases; bases outside gene matches: 5. From germline, CDR1 is SGHTA and CDR2 FQGTGA. Points from the study as a whole: A significant increase in TCR beta diversity was reportedly seen in malignant thyroid tumors relative to benign nodules, in blood and tumor.

TCRdb re-called the PCR reads with MiXCR. There are some 40,000 clones in the sample; roughly 16% occur only once, and 3% to 4% lies in the top ten. This clone came up many times. Antigen: not known. The sequenced sample was blood. The J gene is TRBJ2-1, the V gene TRBV7-3, with 10 nucleotides matching TRBD2. The source of this sequence is a female donor with papillary thyroid cancer or a benign thyroid nodule (not recorded which). Some clones in this sample may be carry-over from other donors' samples. CDR3: CASSFSGGSGNEQFF. Written as DNA, the CDR3 is TGTGCCAGCAGCTTTAGCGGGGGGTCCGGCAATGAGCAGTTCTTC.